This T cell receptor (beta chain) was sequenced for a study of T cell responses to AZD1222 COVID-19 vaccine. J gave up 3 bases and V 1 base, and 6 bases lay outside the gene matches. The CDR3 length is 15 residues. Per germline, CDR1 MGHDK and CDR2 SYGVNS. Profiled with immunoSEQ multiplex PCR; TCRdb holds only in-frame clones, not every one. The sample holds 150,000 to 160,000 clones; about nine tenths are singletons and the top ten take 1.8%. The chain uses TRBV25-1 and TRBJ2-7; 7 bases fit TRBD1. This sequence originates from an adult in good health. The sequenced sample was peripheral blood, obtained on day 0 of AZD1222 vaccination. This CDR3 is CASSESAGGVYEQYF. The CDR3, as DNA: TGTGCCAGCAGTGAATCGGCAGGGGGTGTCTACGAGCAGTACTTC.